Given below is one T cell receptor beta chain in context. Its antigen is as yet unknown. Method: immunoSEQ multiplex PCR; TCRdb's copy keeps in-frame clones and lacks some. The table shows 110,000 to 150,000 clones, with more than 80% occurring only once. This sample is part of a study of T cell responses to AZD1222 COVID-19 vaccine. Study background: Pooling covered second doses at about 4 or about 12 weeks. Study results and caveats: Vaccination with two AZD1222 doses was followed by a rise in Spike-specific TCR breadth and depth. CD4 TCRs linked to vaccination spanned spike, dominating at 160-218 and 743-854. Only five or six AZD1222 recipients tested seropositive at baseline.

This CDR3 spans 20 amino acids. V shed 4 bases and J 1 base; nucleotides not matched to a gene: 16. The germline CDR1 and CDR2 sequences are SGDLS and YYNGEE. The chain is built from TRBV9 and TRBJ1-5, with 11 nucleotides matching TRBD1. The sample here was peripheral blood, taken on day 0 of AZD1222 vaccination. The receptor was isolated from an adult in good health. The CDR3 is CASSPYFWGQGVTSNQPQHF. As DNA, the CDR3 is TGTGCCAGCAGCCCATACTTTTGGGGACAGGGGGTGACGAGCAATCAGCCCCAGCATTTT.